Listed here are 3 T cell receptor beta chains from one sample, sequenced in a study of blood T cell repertoires in COVID-19 (TCRdb year 2020). The library was generated by the immunoSEQ multiplex PCR assay. TCRdb holds this immuneACCESS table with in-frame rearrangements only. Some clones are missing; in checked studies, unresolved V genes explain under half, and the rest has no known cause. This sample holds about 130,000 clones; around 78% were observed only once. 10% to 13% of the sample belongs to the ten largest clones. The sample consisted of peripheral blood. The receptors originated from a human donor in a cohort sampled during active COVID-19.

The chain carries TRBV3-1 (or the pseudogene TRBV3-2) and TRBJ2-7; 9 bases fit TRBD2. V trimming: 4 bases; J trimming: 7 bases; junction bases outside the gene matches: 17. Germline V gene sequence: CDR1 LGHDT, CDR2 YNNKEL (reference sequence). The CDR3 extends over 17 amino acids. The CDR3 DNA reads TGTGCCAGCAGCCTGACTTTAGCCGGGACTAGCTCCGGGGAGCAGTACTTC. This codes for CASSLTLAGTSSGEQYF.

This chain joins TRBV7-6 and TRBJ2-1, with TRBD2 matching over 10 bases. This CDR3 comprises 15 residues. Germline trimming cut 3 bases from V and 8 bases from J; bases unmatched to any gene: 7. Germline V lookup: CDR1 SGHVS, CDR2 FNYEAQ. The CDR3 bases are TGTGCCAGCAGCTTTAGCGGGGGGCCGGGCTATGAGCAGTTCTTC. Protein sequence: CASSFSGGPGYEQFF. Looking up the rest from reference TRBV7-6 and TRBJ2-1 gives the full variable domain: GAGVSQSPRYKVTKRGQDVALRCDPISGHVSLYWYRQALGQGPEFLTYFNYEAQQDKSGLPNDRFSAERPEGSISTLTIQRTEQRDSAMYRCASSFSGGPGYEQFFGPGTRLTVL.

The chain couples TRBV5-4 to TRBJ1-1; 9 bases match TRBD1. The CDR3 is 12 residues long. From germline, CDR1 is SGHNT and CDR2 YYREEE (reference sequence). The V gene end was trimmed by 4 bases and the J gene end by 6 bases; junction bases not matched to a gene: 1. CDR3 bases: TGTGCCAGCAGCCGACAGGGGGCTGAAGCTTTCTTT. It yields the protein CASSRQGAEAFF. The full variable domain, with the rest looked up from reference TRBV5-4 and TRBJ1-1, is ETGVTQSPTHLIKTRGQQVTLRCSSQSGHNTVSWYQQALGQGPQFIFQYYREEENGRGNFPPRFSGLQFPNYSSELNVNALELDDSALYLCASSRQGAEAFFGQGTRLTVV.